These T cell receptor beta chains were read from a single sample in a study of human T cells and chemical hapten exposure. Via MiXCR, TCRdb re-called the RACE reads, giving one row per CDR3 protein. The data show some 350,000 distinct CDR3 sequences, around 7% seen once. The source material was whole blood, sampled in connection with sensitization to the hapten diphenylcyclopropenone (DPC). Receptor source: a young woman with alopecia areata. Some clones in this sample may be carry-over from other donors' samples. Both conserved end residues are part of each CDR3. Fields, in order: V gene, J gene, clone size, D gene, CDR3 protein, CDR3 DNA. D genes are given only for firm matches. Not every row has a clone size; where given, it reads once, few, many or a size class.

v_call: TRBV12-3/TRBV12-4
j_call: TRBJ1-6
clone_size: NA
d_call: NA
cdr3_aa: CASTVDRPGGPLHF
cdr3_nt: TGTGCCAGCACCGTAGACCGACCAGGAGGACCCCTCCACTTT

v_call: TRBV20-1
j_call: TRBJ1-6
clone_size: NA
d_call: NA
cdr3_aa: CSASLGSALGF
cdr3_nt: TGCAGTGCTAGTTTGGGGTCAGCCCTGGGCTTT

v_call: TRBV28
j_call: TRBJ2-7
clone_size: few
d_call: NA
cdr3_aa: CASTPGESYEQYF
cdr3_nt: TGTGCCAGCACCCCCGGGGAGAGCTACGAGCAGTACTTC

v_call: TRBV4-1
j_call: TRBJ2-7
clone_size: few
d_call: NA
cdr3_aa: CASSQEVARGFYEQYF
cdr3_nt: TGCGCCAGCAGCCAAGAAGTCGCCAGGGGATTCTACGAGCAGTACTTC

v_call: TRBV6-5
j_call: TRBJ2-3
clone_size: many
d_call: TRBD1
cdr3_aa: CASSLTGGLGDTQYF
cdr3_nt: TGTGCCAGCAGCCTGACAGGGGGCTTGGGGGATACGCAGTATTTT

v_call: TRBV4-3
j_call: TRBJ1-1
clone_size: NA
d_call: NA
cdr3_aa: CASSHADNTEAFF
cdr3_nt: TGCGCCAGCAGCCATGCAGACAACACTGAAGCTTTCTTT

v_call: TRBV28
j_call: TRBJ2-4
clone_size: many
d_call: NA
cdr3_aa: CASSTKDSRLQYF
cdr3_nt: TGTGCCAGCAGTACTAAGGACTCCCGCCTTCAGTACTTC

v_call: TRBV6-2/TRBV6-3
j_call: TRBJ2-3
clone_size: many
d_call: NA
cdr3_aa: CASSSGPPADTQYF
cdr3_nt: TGTGCCAGCAGCTCGGGACCTCCCGCAGATACGCAGTATTTT

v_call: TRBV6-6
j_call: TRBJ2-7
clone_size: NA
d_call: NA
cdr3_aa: CASSYGGAGLDEQYF
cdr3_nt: TGTGCCAGCAGTTACGGGGGGGCAGGGTTGGACGAGCAGTACTTC

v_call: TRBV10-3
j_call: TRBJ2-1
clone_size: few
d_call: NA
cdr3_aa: CATQPGPDNEQFF
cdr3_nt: TGTGCCACCCAACCCGGGCCGGACAATGAGCAGTTCTTC

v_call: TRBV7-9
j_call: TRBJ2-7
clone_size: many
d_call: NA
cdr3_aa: CASSSASYEQYF
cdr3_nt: TGTGCCAGCAGCTCGGCCTCCTACGAGCAGTACTTC

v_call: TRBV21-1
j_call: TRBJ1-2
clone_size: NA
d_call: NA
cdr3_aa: CASSKGGDSNYGYTF
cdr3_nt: TGTGCCAGCAGCAAAGGCGGCGACAGTAACTATGGCTACACCTTC

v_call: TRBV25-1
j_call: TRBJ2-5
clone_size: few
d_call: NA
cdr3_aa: CASSGDSGETQYF
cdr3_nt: TGTGCCAGCAGTGGGGATAGTGGAGAGACCCAGTACTTC

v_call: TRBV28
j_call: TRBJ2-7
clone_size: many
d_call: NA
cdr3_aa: CASSLRGGLSYEQYF
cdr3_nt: TGTGCCAGCAGCCTCCGAGGGGGGCTGAGCTACGAGCAGTACTTC

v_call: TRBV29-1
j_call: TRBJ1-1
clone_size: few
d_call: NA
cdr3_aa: CSVETHPNTEAFF
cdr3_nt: TGCAGCGTTGAAACCCACCCGAACACTGAAGCTTTCTTT

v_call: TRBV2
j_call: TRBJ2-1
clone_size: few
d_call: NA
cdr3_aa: CASSVEGYNEQFF
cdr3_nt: TGTGCCAGCAGTGTCGAGGGCTACAATGAGCAGTTCTTC

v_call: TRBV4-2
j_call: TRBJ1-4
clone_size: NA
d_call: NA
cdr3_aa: CASSQNGRGSTNEKLFF
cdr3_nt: TGTGCCAGCAGCCAAAACGGCAGGGGATCAACTAATGAAAAACTGTTTTTT

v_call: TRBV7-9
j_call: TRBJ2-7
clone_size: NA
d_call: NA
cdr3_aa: CASSPDHRYEQYF
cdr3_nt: TGTGCCAGCAGCCCAGACCACAGATACGAGCAGTACTTC

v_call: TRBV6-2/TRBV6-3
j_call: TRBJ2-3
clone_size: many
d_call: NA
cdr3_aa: CASSYSGFTDTQYF
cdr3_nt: TGTGCCAGCAGTTACTCCGGGTTCACAGATACGCAGTATTTT

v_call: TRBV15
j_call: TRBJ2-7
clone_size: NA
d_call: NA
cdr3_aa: CATSRDPRVAGSYEQYF
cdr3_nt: TGTGCCACCAGCAGAGATCCCAGGGTCGCAGGGTCCTACGAGCAGTACTTC

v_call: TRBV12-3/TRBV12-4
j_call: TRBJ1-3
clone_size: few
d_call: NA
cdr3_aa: CASSPHARVSGNTIYF
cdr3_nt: TGTGCCAGCAGTCCCCACGCGCGGGTTTCTGGAAACACCATATATTTT

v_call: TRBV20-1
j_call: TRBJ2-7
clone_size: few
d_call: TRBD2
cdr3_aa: CSALLVASGGSSYEQYF
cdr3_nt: TGCAGTGCTCTACTAGTCGCTAGCGGGGGTAGCTCCTACGAGCAGTACTTC

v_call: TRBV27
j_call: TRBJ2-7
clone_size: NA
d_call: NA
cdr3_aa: CASSLGGQTPYEQYF
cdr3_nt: TGTGCCAGCAGTTTAGGTGGACAGACGCCCTACGAGCAGTACTTC

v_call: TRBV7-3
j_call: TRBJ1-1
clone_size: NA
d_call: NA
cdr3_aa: CASSPRPQELNTEAFF
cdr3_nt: TGTGCCAGCAGCCCACGCCCCCAGGAACTGAACACTGAAGCTTTCTTT

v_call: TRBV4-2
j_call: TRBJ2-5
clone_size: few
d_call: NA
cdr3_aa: CASSQGSGINRETQYF
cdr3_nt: TGTGCCAGCAGCCAGGGGTCGGGGATTAATCGAGAGACCCAGTACTTC

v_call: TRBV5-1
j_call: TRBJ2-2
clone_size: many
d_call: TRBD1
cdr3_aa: CASSFLDRGTGELFF
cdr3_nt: TGCGCCAGCAGCTTCCTGGACAGGGGAACCGGGGAGCTGTTTTTT

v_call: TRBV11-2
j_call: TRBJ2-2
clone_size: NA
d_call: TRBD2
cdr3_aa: CASSLEGDYPGELFF
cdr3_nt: TGTGCCAGCAGCTTAGAAGGGGACTACCCCGGGGAGCTGTTTTTT

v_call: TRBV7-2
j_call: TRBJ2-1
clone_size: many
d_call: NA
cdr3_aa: CASSLESYEQFF
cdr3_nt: TGTGCCAGCAGCTTAGAGTCGTATGAGCAGTTCTTC

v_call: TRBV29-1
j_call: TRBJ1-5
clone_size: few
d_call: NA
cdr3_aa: CSVDGGDQPQHF
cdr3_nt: TGCAGCGTTGACGGGGGGGATCAGCCCCAGCATTTT

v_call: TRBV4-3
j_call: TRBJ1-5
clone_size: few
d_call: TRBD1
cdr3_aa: CASSQDLTGRQPQHF
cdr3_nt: TGCGCCAGCAGCCAAGATCTGACAGGGCGGCAGCCCCAGCATTTT

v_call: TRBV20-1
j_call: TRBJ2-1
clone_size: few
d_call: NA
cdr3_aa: CSARVVWAGQSSYNEQFF
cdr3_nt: TGCAGTGCTAGAGTGGTGTGGGCTGGCCAAAGCTCCTACAATGAGCAGTTCTTC

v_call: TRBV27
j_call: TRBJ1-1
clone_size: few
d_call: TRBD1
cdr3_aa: CASSPFRTGTEAFF
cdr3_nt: TGTGCCAGCAGTCCGTTCCGGACAGGGACTGAAGCTTTCTTT

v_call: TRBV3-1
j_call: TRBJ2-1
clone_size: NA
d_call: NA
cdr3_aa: CASSQSLSENEQFF
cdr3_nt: TGTGCCAGCAGCCAAAGTCTATCGGAGAATGAGCAGTTCTTC

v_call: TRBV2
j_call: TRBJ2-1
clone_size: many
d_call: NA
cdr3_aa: CASSGGQYNEQFF
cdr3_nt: TGTGCCAGCAGTGGAGGACAGTACAATGAGCAGTTCTTC

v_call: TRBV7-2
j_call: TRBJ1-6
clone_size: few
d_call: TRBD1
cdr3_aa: CASSIGQGAVSPLHF
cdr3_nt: TGTGCCAGCAGCATAGGACAGGGGGCGGTTTCACCCCTCCACTTT

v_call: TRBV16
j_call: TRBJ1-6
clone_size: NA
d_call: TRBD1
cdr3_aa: CASSRPGQGTAQNYHSPLHF
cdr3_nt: TGTGCCAGCAGCCGCCCCGGACAGGGAACGGCTCAGAACTACCATTCACCCCTCCACTTT

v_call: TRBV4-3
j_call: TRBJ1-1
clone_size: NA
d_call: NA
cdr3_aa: CASSQDRVEAFF
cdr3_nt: TGCGCCAGCAGCCAAGATCGAGTAGAAGCTTTCTTT